The clone carrying this T cell receptor (beta chain) was recorded once. The data were produced by immunoSEQ multiplex PCR, yet TCRdb's version contains in-frame clones alone and is incomplete. Of under 95,000 clones in the sample, 85% to 95% were seen once. These data come from a study of T cell changes during pregnancy in multiple sclerosis. Germline assignment: CDR1 SGHTA and CDR2 FQGNSA. CDR3 length: 15 amino acids. V dropped 5 bases and J dropped 6 bases, with 20 bases sitting between them. Specimen: peripheral blood, collected after pregnancy. The rearrangement joins TRBV7-2 to TRBJ2-7; perhaps TRBD1 as D (6 bases). This TCR came from a female donor with multiple sclerosis, enrolled in a pregnancy study. The CDR3 loop reads CASSPTTGQRGEQYF. The CDR3 DNA reads TGTGCCAGCAGCCCAACGACTGGACAGCGCGGCGAGCAGTACTTC.